This T cell receptor beta chain came from a study of blood T cell repertoires in COVID-19. Study as a whole: From T cells, B-cell-depleted T cells, or PBMCs came the material, which was cDNA or gDNA.

This CDR3 is 15 amino acids long. The V gene's germline CDR1 is SGDLS and CDR2 YYNGEE. The V and J ends lost 3 bases and 7 bases, in that order; junction bases with no gene match: 5. Per the original data handling: From reference gene primer amplification, estimates of nucleated cell counts were derived. The method was immunoSEQ multiplex PCR; TCRdb's version includes in-frame clones alone and lacks a portion of them. For V, J and clone size, that table is used; D and trimming come from the DNA. This sample has about 80,000 clones, with about 83% found just once. Only one count was recorded for this clone.

This clonotype was sampled from a man aged 45-60 years with acute or convalescent COVID-19. The chain links TRBV9 to TRBJ1-6; TRBD1 matches 9 bases. Material: peripheral blood. The DNA for the CDR3 is TGTGCCAGCAGCGCCGGGACAGGGTTCAATTCACCCCTCCACTTT. Protein: CASSAGTGFNSPLHF.